This T cell receptor beta chain was observed in a study of T cells in localized non-small cell lung cancer. General observations from the study: A single tumor region was sequenced, leaving heterogeneity possible. Peak T cell clonality was found in uninvolved adjacent lung, exceeding tumor. Greater blood T cell density accompanied longer overall survival. Appearances in adjacent lung were noted for a median approximately 52 of the top 100 tumor clones.

TCRdb's table, derived via immunoSEQ multiplex PCR, lists solely in-frame clones and lacks some. The sample holds around 55,000 clones, around 87% seen once. CDR3 size: 12 residues. CDR1 and CDR2 (germline): SNHLY, FYNNEI. The germline V and J ends were trimmed by 7 bases and 8 bases, with 12 bases remaining between them. Of note for this clone: The antigen is unknown.

The specimen comprised PBMCs, sampled before any cancer treatment. This chain links TRBV2 with TRBJ2-1; no definite D call. The clonotype was recovered from a female donor with stage II lung adenocarcinoma. CDR3 coding DNA: TGTGCCAGCACTTCAGGCTCCCATGAGCAGTTCTTC. Translating gives CASTSGSHEQFF.